These 20 T cell receptor beta chains share one sample of origin, sequenced in a study of high-grade serous ovarian cancer treatment subgroups (dated by TCRdb to the early 2020s). The library was built by means of the immunoSEQ multiplex PCR assay. In TCRdb, the immuneACCESS table is reduced to in-frame sequences with V and J assigned. These tables do not hold every clone; where another copy was compared, an unresolved V gene accounts for under half, and the others remain unexplained. The sample table holds around 16,000 clones, of which around 73% were seen once. The ten top clones hold more than 3.5% of the sample. Collection of tumor samples took place before definitive surgery or chemotherapy. What was sequenced was tumor tissue. These receptors all stem from a human donor with high-grade serous ovarian cancer.

The chain links TRBV7-2 to TRBJ2-7; unclear D gene. The V end was cut by 2 bases, the J end by 1 base, with 3 bases between. CDR1 is SGHTA and CDR2 is FQGNSA in the germline V gene. The CDR3 length is 12 residues. CDR3 in DNA: TGTGCCAGCAGCTTATCATCCTACGAGCAGTACTTC. This encodes CASSLSSYEQYF.

This rearrangement joins TRBV28 to TRBJ2-7, with TRBD1 as a possible D gene (6 bases). V dropped 7 bases and J dropped 0 bases, with 16 bases sitting between them. Germline CDR1 is MDHEN and CDR2 is SYDVKM. This CDR3 has 15 residues. CDR3 protein: CASKKMGHNSYEQYF. CDR3 DNA: TGTGCCAGCAAAAAAATGGGACACAACTCCTACGAGCAGTACTTC.

The rearrangement uses TRBV19 and TRBJ1-6; D remains unclear. The germline CDR1 and CDR2 sequences are LNHDA and SQIVND (reference sequence). V shed 1 base and J shed 10 bases, with 5 bases lying between them. The CDR3 is made up of 12 amino acids. CDR3 in DNA: TGTGCCAGTAGTATAGGGGCCTCACCCCTCCACTTT. This encodes CASSIGASPLHF.

The rearrangement uses TRBV4-3 and TRBJ2-5; D remains ambiguous. In germline, CDR1 is LGHNA, CDR2 YSLEER. CDR3 length: 14 residues. Trimming removed 4 bases at V and 3 bases at J, with 12 bases between. The CDR3 spells CASSLHGTEETQYF. In DNA, the CDR3 is TGCGCCAGCAGCCTCCATGGTACGGAAGAGACCCAGTACTTC.

This clone was observed a handful of times. One junction end does not reproduce the germline sequence, and a read error may be involved. This sequence joins TRBV4-1 and TRBJ1-2; weak D call: TRBD1 (5 bases). This CDR3 is 12 amino acids long. CDR1 is MGHRA and CDR2 is YSYEKL in the germline V gene. This chain's CDR3 is CASSQEGLRLSF. CDR3 nucleotides: TGCGCCAGCAGCCAAGAGGGGCTCAGGCTCTCCTTC.

V gene TRBV9 combines with J gene TRBJ1-6, with D unresolved. The CDR3 totals 15 residues. Trimming left V 0 bases short and J 9 bases short, with 13 bases between. Germline V lookup: CDR1 SGDLS, CDR2 YYNGEE. CDR3 in DNA: TGTGCCAGCAGCGTAGCCGCAGCCCTTAGTTCACCCCTCCACTTT. Protein product: CASSVAAALSSPLHF.

The V call is TRBV30, the J call TRBJ2-7; TRBD2 might be the D (8 bases). The germline V and J ends were trimmed by 8 bases and 3 bases, with 23 bases remaining between them. This CDR3 region has 15 residues. Germline assignment: CDR1 GTSNPN and CDR2 SVGIG (reference sequence). The CDR3 spells CALESGGGPIYEQYF. CDR3 DNA: TGTGCCCTGGAGTCGGGAGGGGGCCCCATCTACGAGCAGTACTTC.

V and J are TRBV5-6 and TRBJ2-3, with TRBD1 matching 7 bases. This CDR3 region has 16 residues. V gave up 3 bases and J gave up 5 bases; unmatched junction bases: 12. Germline values: CDR1 SGHDT, CDR2 YYEEEE. The CDR3: CASSSTTGTGVDTQYF. CDR3 sequence (DNA): TGTGCCAGCAGCTCAACGACAGGGACCGGAGTAGATACGCAGTATTTT.

V is TRBV18 and J is TRBJ2-2; D not resolved. CDR1 and CDR2 from the germline V gene are KGHSH and LQKENI. The V end was cut by 1 base, the J end by 2 bases, with 5 bases between. This CDR3 spans 14 amino acids. CDR3 loop: CASSPRKNTGELFF. The CDR3 DNA is TGTGCCAGCTCACCACGGAAAAACACCGGGGAGCTGTTTTTT.

The rearrangement uses TRBV7-8 and TRBJ1-4, with TRBD1 identical over 10 bases. In germline, CDR1 is SGHVS, CDR2 FQNEAQ. The CDR3 is 14 residues long. V shed 5 bases, J shed 8 bases, and the junction held 5 bases outside the gene matches. CDR3 nucleotides: TGTGCCAGCAGCCTAGGACAGGGGGGCGAAAAACTGTTTTTT. This codes for CASSLGQGGEKLFF.

The rearrangement joins TRBV6-5 to TRBJ2-7; 7 positions agree with TRBD1. The V gene end was trimmed by 5 bases and the J gene end by 5 bases; junction bases not matched to a gene: 9. Germline loops: CDR1 MNHEY, CDR2 SVGAGI. CDR3 size: 14 residues. The CDR3 here is CASSQGQPMNEQYF. CDR3 DNA sequence: TGTGCCAGCAGTCAGGGACAGCCCATGAACGAGCAGTACTTC.

The chain couples TRBV19 to TRBJ2-7; D is perhaps TRBD1 (5 bases). The ends were cut back, 5 bases at V and 0 bases at J, with 20 bases in the middle. The CDR3 totals 17 residues. CDR1 is LNHDA, CDR2 SQIVND, per germline (reference sequence). CDR3: CASSGRSRAASSYEQYF. CDR3 DNA sequence: TGTGCCAGTAGTGGACGATCCAGGGCCGCGAGCTCCTACGAGCAGTACTTC. Full variable domain (outside the CDR3, taken from reference TRBV19 and TRBJ2-7): DGGITQSPKYLFRKEGQNVTLSCEQNLNHDAMYWYRQDPGQGLRLIYYSQIVNDFQKGDIAEGYSVSREKKESFPLTVTSAQKNPTAFYLCASSGRSRAASSYEQYFGPGTRLTVT.

A remark on this clone: Other nucleotide sequences from this sample produce the same CDR3. CDR3 protein: CASSPGTQSLLAEQYF. The CDR3 nucleotides read TGTGCCAGCTCACCAGGGACCCAGAGCCTCCTGGCGGAGCAGTACTTC. The chain recombines TRBV18 with TRBJ2-7, with D possibly called TRBD1 or TRBD2 (5 bases each). The V and J ends lost 2 bases and 7 bases respectively, with 21 bases between them. CDR1 KGHSH and CDR2 LQKENI come from the germline V gene. The CDR3 is made up of 16 amino acids.

This clone was counted a few times. This chain joins TRBV6-5 and TRBJ2-7; perhaps TRBD1 as D (5 bases). From germline, CDR1 is MNHEY and CDR2 SVGAGI. CDR3 length: 16 amino acids. The V and J ends lost 2 bases and 2 bases respectively, with 16 bases between them. CDR3 nucleotide sequence: TGTGCCAGCAGTTACGGGTGGGGCGGCGTGGCCTACGAGCAGTACTTC. This gives the protein CASSYGWGGVAYEQYF.

The chain combines TRBV5-1 with TRBJ1-4; D ambiguous. Trimming took off 2 bases at V and 0 bases at J, with 11 bases between the two ends. The CDR3 loop spans 16 amino acids. Germline values: CDR1 SGHRS, CDR2 YFSETQ. The CDR3 loop is CASSLGAPATNEKLFF. The CDR3 region has the DNA TGCGCCAGCAGCTTAGGCGCGCCTGCAACTAATGAAAAACTGTTTTTT.

Only one count was recorded for this clone. This sequence joins TRBV9 and TRBJ2-1; possible D gene TRBD1, 7 bases. This CDR3 has 16 residues. Trimming removed 4 bases at V and 6 bases at J, with 20 bases between. Germline assignment: CDR1 SGDLS and CDR2 YYNGEE. The CDR3 sequence: CASSLAGGGLFNEQFF. The CDR3 region has the DNA TGTGCCAGCAGCTTGGCTGGAGGGGGCCTGTTCAATGAGCAGTTCTTC.

V and J are TRBV4-1 and TRBJ1-6, with D hard to call. The CDR3 has 13 amino acids. CDR1 and CDR2 from the germline V gene are MGHRA and YSYEKL. The V gene lost 4 bases and the J gene lost 7 bases, with 8 bases spanning the gap. The CDR3 here is CASSLLDNSPLHF. For the CDR3, the DNA is TGCGCCAGCAGCCTCCTTGACAATTCACCCCTCCACTTT.

This chain connects TRBV19 to TRBJ1-6; D perhaps matches TRBD1 (5 bases). This CDR3 comprises 14 residues. Trimming left V 2 bases short and J 7 bases short, with 9 bases between. Germline CDR1 LNHDA, CDR2 SQIVND (reference sequence). The DNA of the CDR3 is TGTGCCAGTAGTATAAACTGGGGGAATTCACCCCTCCACTTT. This codes for CASSINWGNSPLHF.

The rearrangement uses TRBV28 and TRBJ1-2; no definite D call. V lost 2 bases, J lost 5 bases, and 6 bases lay in between. Germline loops: CDR1 MDHEN, CDR2 SYDVKM. The CDR3 runs 12 residues. The CDR3 coding sequence is TGTGCCAGCAGTTTAAAAGGGTATGGCTACACCTTC. It codes for CASSLKGYGYTF.

In its sample, this clone was seen a few times. The chain uses TRBV7-9 and TRBJ2-2; tentatively, D is TRBD1 (5 bases). V lost 5 bases to trimming and J lost 5 bases, with 18 bases between them. The CDR3 runs 16 residues. Germline V gene lookup returns CDR1 SEHNR and CDR2 FQNEAQ (reference sequence). The CDR3 spells CASSHDSPLLTGELFF. CDR3 nucleotide sequence: TGTGCCAGCAGCCACGACAGCCCCCTGCTGACCGGGGAGCTGTTTTTT.